These 21 T cell receptor beta chains came from one sample sequenced in a study of T cell responses to AZD1222 COVID-19 vaccine. Sequencing was performed with immunoSEQ multiplex PCR; in TCRdb, only in-frame clones are kept and a portion is missing. The table has roughly 100,000 clones, approximately 90% seen once. The sample here was peripheral blood, taken on day 0 of AZD1222 vaccination. The origin of the receptors is an adult in good health.

The rearrangement joins TRBV5-4 to TRBJ1-3; D may be TRBD1 (5 bases). V lost 4 bases, J lost 3 bases, and 14 bases lay in between. CDR3 length: 15 amino acids. CDR1 is SGHNT and CDR2 is YYREEE in the germline V gene (reference sequence). CDR3 DNA: TGTGCCAGCAGCCCGGAAGGGGCGAGTGGAAACACCATATATTTT. Amino acid sequence: CASSPEGASGNTIYF. The full variable domain, in which reference TRBV5-4 and TRBJ1-3 provide the parts outside the CDR3, is ETGVTQSPTHLIKTRGQQVTLRCSSQSGHNTVSWYQQALGQGPQFIFQYYREEENGRGNFPPRFSGLQFPNYSSELNVNALELDDSALYLCASSPEGASGNTIYFGEGSWLTVV.

The chain employs TRBV11-2 and TRBJ1-5, with D possibly matching TRBD1 (5 bases). Per germline, CDR1 SGHAT and CDR2 FQNNGV. The length of the CDR3 is 15 residues. V was shortened by 1 base and J by 1 base, with 8 bases between the two germline ends. The CDR3: CASSLGWDSNQPQHF. As DNA, the CDR3 is TGTGCCAGCAGCTTAGGGTGGGACAGCAATCAGCCCCAGCATTTT.

The V call is TRBV6-5, the J call TRBJ1-4, with D perhaps matching TRBD1 (6 bases). The CDR3 spans 13 residues. Trimming removed 8 bases at V and 8 bases at J, with 15 bases between. The V gene's germline CDR1 is MNHEY and CDR2 SVGAGI. The CDR3 coding sequence is TGTGCCAGCTACGGGACATACGGGGAAAAACTGTTTTTT. Protein product: CASYGTYGEKLFF.

The chain links TRBV5-1 to TRBJ2-1, with D perhaps matching TRBD1 or TRBD2 (5 bases each). Germline CDR1 SGHRS, CDR2 YFSETQ. V was trimmed by 3 bases and J by 5 bases, leaving 12 bases between them. CDR3 length: 14 residues. CDR3 bases: TGCGCCAGCAGCTCCATGAGGGGCGACAATGAGCAGTTCTTC. Protein product: CASSSMRGDNEQFF. The variable domain in full, with the rest retrieved from reference TRBV5-1 and TRBJ2-1, is KAGVTQTPRYLIKTRGQQVTLSCSPISGHRSVSWYQQTPGQGLQFLFEYFSETQRNKGNFPGRFSGRQFSNSRSEMNVSTLELGDSALYLCASSSMRGDNEQFFGPGTRLTVL.

The J gene is TRBJ2-2, the V gene TRBV30; 9 positions match TRBD2. The germline CDR1 and CDR2 sequences are GTSNPN and SVGIG (reference sequence). V lost 3 bases, J lost 6 bases, and 11 bases stayed unmatched. This CDR3 has 16 residues. The CDR3 bases are TGTGCCTGGAGCGGCCCCGCTGGCGGGGGGGCCGGGGAGCTGTTTTTT. Its protein is CAWSGPAGGGAGELFF.

About this clone itself: The CDR3 ends on some other residue instead of the conserved phenylalanine or tryptophan, so this is likely a read error. This chain connects TRBV12-3 or TRBV12-4 to TRBJ1-6; D perhaps matches TRBD1 (5 bases). With 6 bases removed from V and 13 bases from J, the gap between germline ends came to 16 bases. The CDR3 is 13 amino acids. CDR3 sequence reads: CASSPPAGSPLHL. The CDR3 coding sequence is TGTGCCAGCAGCCCCCCGGCAGGGTCTCCCCTCCACCTT.

The CDR3 DNA reads as TGTGCCAGCAGCGTTGGTAACACTAATGAAAAACTGTTTTTT. Its protein product is CASSVGNTNEKLFF. The rearrangement links TRBV14 to TRBJ1-4, with no clear D. This CDR3 region has 14 residues. The V and J ends lost 5 bases and 2 bases respectively, with 9 bases between them. Germline V gene lookup returns CDR1 SGHDN and CDR2 FVKESK. The full variable domain, its missing parts supplied by reference TRBV14 and TRBJ1-4, is EAGVTQFPSHSVIEKGQTVTLRCDPISGHDNLYWYRRVMGKEIKFLLHFVKESKQDESGMPNNRFLAERTGGTYSTLKVQPAELEDSGVYFCASSVGNTNEKLFFGSGTQLSVL.

This chain links TRBV19 with TRBJ2-7; D might be TRBD1 or TRBD2, each matching 9 bases. CDR3 length equals 19 residues. Germline V gene lookup returns CDR1 LNHDA and CDR2 SQIVND (reference sequence). V lost 8 bases to trimming and J lost 1 base, with 30 bases between them. CDR3 region: CASSAAGTGLLAGSYEQYF. In nucleotides, the CDR3 is TGTGCCAGTTCCGCTGCCGGGACAGGGCTGCTAGCGGGATCCTACGAGCAGTACTTC.

In its sample, this clone was seen once. The V call is TRBV6-6, the J call TRBJ1-5; D gene uncertain. The V end was cut by 5 bases, the J end by 0 bases, with 11 bases between. Germline lookup yields CDR1 MNHNY and CDR2 SVGAGI (reference sequence). The CDR3 contains 15 residues. The CDR3 sequence is CASSMVPTSNQPQHF. CDR3 DNA: TGTGCCAGCAGTATGGTGCCCACTAGCAATCAGCCCCAGCATTTT.

This chain links TRBV6-5 with TRBJ1-5; D unclear. CDR1 MNHEY and CDR2 SVGAGI come from the germline V gene. The CDR3 consists of 15 residues. Deletions cut 2 bases from V and 4 bases from J, with 12 bases between. The CDR3 protein is CASSYTQDGNQPQHF. The CDR3 DNA is TGTGCCAGCAGTTACACCCAGGATGGAAATCAGCCCCAGCATTTT.

The chain recombines TRBV12-3 or TRBV12-4 with TRBJ1-2; D may be TRBD1 (6 bases). CDR3 length: 13 residues. Trimming removed 3 bases at V and 4 bases at J, with 9 bases between. DNA of the CDR3: TGTGCCAGCAGTTTGGGACAAATCTATGGCTACACCTTC. As protein: CASSLGQIYGYTF.

This chain joins TRBV24-1 and TRBJ2-5; TRBD1 might be the D (5 bases). V lost 3 bases and J 5 bases, leaving 18 bases between the germline ends. The CDR3 is 16 residues long. Germline lookup yields CDR1 KGHDR and CDR2 SFDVKD. The CDR3 loop reads CATSDLNKKGVETQYF. The CDR3 nucleotides read TGTGCCACCAGTGATCTGAACAAGAAAGGGGTCGAGACCCAGTACTTC.

This chain joins TRBV14 and TRBJ1-2; TRBD1 matches at 9 bases. Losses at the gene ends were 3 bases for V and 7 bases for J; bases not matched to a gene: 21. The CDR3 runs 19 residues. The germline V gene encodes CDR1 SGHDN and CDR2 FVKESK. CDR3 residues: CASSHSPGQGPSLSGGYTF. The CDR3 region has the DNA TGTGCCAGCAGCCACTCCCCGGGACAGGGTCCTTCTCTCTCGGGTGGCTACACCTTC.

This chain uses TRBV7-9 with TRBJ2-1; 8 nucleotides agree with TRBD2. The CDR3 is 18 amino acids. The V and J ends lost 6 bases and 5 bases, in that order; junction bases with no gene match: 18. CDR1 is SEHNR and CDR2 is FQNEAQ in the germline V gene (reference sequence). This chain's CDR3 is CASRQTGTSGGLNNEQFF. The CDR3 coding sequence is TGTGCCAGCAGGCAAACCGGGACTAGTGGGGGGTTAAACAATGAGCAGTTCTTC.

For this clone: Since no conserved phenylalanine or tryptophan closes the CDR3, a read error is the likely cause. The chain carries TRBV3-1 (or the pseudogene TRBV3-2) and TRBJ1-6; no reliable D call. Trimming cost V 1 base and J 7 bases, with 5 bases left between them. Germline CDR1 LGHDT, CDR2 YNNKEL (reference sequence). The CDR3 extends over 13 amino acids. CDR3 residues: CASSQGHNSPLHL. The DNA for the CDR3 is TGTGCCAGCAGCCAAGGTCACAATTCACCCCTCCACCTT.

This chain links TRBV19 with TRBJ2-3; 9 positions agree with TRBD2. This CDR3 has 13 amino acids. The V segment lost 7 bases and the J segment 2 bases; nucleotides outside the gene matches: 1. Germline V gene sequence: CDR1 LNHDA, CDR2 SQIVND (reference sequence). The DNA for the CDR3 is TGTGCCAGTAAGCGGGGGGCCACAGATACGCAGTATTTT. Translated: CASKRGATDTQYF.

The rearrangement joins TRBV5-4 to TRBJ2-1; 7 nucleotides align to TRBD1. J lost 4 bases, V lost 4 bases, and 5 bases had no gene match. The CDR3 is 14 residues long. CDR1 and CDR2 (germline): SGHNT, YYREEE (reference sequence). CDR3 coding DNA: TGTGCCAGCAGCACCGGGACAGCTTACAATGAGCAGTTCTTC. It encodes CASSTGTAYNEQFF.

The chain combines TRBV6-5 with TRBJ1-2, with D perhaps matching TRBD1 (6 bases). The V end was cut by 5 bases, the J end by 4 bases, with 14 bases between. The CDR3 totals 14 residues. Germline CDR1 MNHEY, CDR2 SVGAGI. CDR3 bases: TGTGCCAGCAGTCCTCAGGGGCAGGGCTATGGCTACACCTTC. Residues: CASSPQGQGYGYTF.

The chain combines TRBV5-5 with TRBJ1-4, with D maybe TRBD1 (6 bases). Deletions cut 2 bases from V and 8 bases from J, with 16 bases between. This CDR3 is built from 15 residues. Germline lookup yields CDR1 SGHKS and CDR2 YYEKEE (reference sequence). The CDR3 nucleotides read TGTGCCAGCAGCTTTTTAGGGGGGGATACAGAAAAACTGTTTTTT. This codes for CASSFLGGDTEKLFF. Based on the CDR3 plus reference TRBV5-5 and TRBJ1-4, the full variable domain is DAGVTQSPTHLIKTRGQQVTLRCSPISGHKSVSWYQQVLGQGPQFIFQYYEKEERGRGNFPDRFSARQFPNYSSELNVNALLLGDSALYLCASSFLGGDTEKLFFGSGTQLSVL.

V gene TRBV11-2 combines with J gene TRBJ2-5, with 9 bases aligning to TRBD1. J gave up 4 bases and V 1 base, and 13 bases lay outside the gene matches. The CDR3 consists of 18 residues. CDR1 and CDR2 (germline): SGHAT, FQNNGV. CDR3 amino acids: CASSLVALQGARRETQYF. The CDR3 DNA reads as TGTGCCAGCAGCTTAGTGGCGTTACAGGGGGCTCGAAGAGAGACCCAGTACTTC.

The gene calls are TRBV7-9 and TRBJ1-6; 7 bases agree with TRBD1. This CDR3 comprises 15 residues. V gave up 7 bases and J gave up 6 bases; unmatched junction bases: 9. Germline V gene data show CDR1 as SEHNR and CDR2 as FQNEAQ (reference sequence). The CDR3 is CASNVGGASNSPLHF. The CDR3 nucleotides are TGTGCCAGCAATGTAGGGGGCGCAAGTAATTCACCCCTCCACTTT. Full variable domain (rest looked up from reference TRBV7-9 and TRBJ1-6): DTGVSQNPRHKITKRGQNVTFRCDPISEHNRLYWYRQTLGQGPEFLTYFQNEAQLEKSRLLSDRFSAERPKGSFSTLEIQRTEQGDSAMYLCASNVGGASNSPLHFGNGTRLTVT.